Shown below are 2 T cell receptor beta chains from a single sample sequenced in a study of patients and donors after allogeneic stem cell transplantation. TCRdb called the RT-PCR reads again in MiXCR, with one record for every CDR3 protein. This table holds roughly 880,000 distinct CDR3 sequences, around 17% found once. Sequenced input: blood, either unsorted or a sorted T cell fraction (not recorded which). Every receptor here comes from a human donor who was either an allogeneic HSCT recipient or a stem cell or donor lymphocyte infusion donor (not recorded which). It is not recorded whose cells these are; they may come from a transplant donor.

The chain combines TRBV7-2 with TRBJ2-3; D unresolved. CDR1 is SGHTA and CDR2 is FQGNSA in the germline V gene. The CDR3 is 12 amino acids. Trimming removed 1 base from V and 10 bases from J, with 9 bases in between. The CDR3 loop reads CASSLGERAQYF. The CDR3, as DNA: TGTGCCAGCAGCTTAGGTGAGCGTGCGCAGTATTTT.

The chain is built from TRBV14 and TRBJ2-6, with D unresolved. V lost 7 bases, J lost 2 bases, and 9 bases lay in between. Germline V gene lookup returns CDR1 SGHDN and CDR2 FVKESK. The CDR3 sequence is 14 residues long. CDR3 protein: CASTPGAGANVLTF. CDR3 DNA sequence: TGTGCCAGCACCCCTGGGGCTGGGGCCAACGTCCTGACTTTC.